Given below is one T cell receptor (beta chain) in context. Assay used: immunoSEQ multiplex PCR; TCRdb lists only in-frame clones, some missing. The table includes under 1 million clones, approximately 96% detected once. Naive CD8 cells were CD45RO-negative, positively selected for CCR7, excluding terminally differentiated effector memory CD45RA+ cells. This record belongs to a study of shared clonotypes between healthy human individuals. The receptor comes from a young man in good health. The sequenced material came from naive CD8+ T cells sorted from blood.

The CDR3 DNA follows: TGTGCCAGCAGCCTAGGGACAGGCCCTGGGCATTTCTTT. Its protein is CASSLGTGPGHFF. The chain has TRBV11-2 and TRBJ1-1; TRBD1 aligns across 8 bases. V gave up 5 bases and J gave up 13 bases; unmatched junction bases: 12. The CDR3 is 13 residues long. Germline CDR1 reads SGHAT; CDR2 reads FQNNGV. The variable domain in full, with the rest retrieved from reference TRBV11-2 and TRBJ1-1, is EAGVAQSPRYKIIEKRQSVAFWCNPISGHATLYWYQQILGQGPKLLIQFQNNGVVDDSQLPKDRFSAERLKGVDSTLKIQPAKLEDSAVYLCASSLGTGPGHFFGQGTRLTVV.